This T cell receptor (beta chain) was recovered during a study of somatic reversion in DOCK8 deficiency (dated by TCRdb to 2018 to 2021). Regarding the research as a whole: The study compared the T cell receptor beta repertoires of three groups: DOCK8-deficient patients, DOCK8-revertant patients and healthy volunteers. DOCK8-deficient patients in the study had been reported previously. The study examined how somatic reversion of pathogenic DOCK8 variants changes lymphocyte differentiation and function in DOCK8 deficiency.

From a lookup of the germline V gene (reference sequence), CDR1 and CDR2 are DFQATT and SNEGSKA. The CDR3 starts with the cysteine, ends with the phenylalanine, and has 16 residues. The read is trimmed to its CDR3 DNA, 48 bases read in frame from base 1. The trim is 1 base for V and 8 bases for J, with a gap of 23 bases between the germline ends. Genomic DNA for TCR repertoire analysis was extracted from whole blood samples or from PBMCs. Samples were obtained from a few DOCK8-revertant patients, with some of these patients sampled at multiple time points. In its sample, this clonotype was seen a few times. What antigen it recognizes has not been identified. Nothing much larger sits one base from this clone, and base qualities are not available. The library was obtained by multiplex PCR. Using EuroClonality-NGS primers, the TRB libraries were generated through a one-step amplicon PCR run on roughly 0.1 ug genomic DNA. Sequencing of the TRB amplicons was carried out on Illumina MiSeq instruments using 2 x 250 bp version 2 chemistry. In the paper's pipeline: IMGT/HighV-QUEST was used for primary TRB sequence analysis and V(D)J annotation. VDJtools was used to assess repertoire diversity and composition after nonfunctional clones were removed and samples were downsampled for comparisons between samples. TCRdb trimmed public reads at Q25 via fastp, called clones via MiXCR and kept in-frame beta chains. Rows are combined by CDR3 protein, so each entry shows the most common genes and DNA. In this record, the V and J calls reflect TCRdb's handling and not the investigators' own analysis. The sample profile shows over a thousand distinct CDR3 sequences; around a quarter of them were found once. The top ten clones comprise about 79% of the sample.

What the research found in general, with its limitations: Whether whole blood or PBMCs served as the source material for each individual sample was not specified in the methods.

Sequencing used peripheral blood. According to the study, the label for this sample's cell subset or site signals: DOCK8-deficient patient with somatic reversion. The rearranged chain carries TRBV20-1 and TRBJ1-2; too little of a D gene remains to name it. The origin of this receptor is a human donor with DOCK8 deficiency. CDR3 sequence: CSARGLQASPGIGYTF. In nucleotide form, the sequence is TGCAGTGCTAGAGGTCTCCAGGCCAGCCCTGGAATCGGCTACACCTTC.